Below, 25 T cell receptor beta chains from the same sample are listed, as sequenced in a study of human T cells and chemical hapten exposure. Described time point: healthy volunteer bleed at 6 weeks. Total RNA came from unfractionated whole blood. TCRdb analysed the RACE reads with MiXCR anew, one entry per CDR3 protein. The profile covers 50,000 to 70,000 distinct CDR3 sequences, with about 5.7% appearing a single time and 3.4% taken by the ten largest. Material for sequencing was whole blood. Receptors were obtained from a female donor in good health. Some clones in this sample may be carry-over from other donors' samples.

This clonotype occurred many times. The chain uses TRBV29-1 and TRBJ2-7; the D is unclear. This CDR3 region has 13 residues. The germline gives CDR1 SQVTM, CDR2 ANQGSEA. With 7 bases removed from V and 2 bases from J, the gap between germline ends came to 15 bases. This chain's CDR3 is CSAEAGGTYEQYF. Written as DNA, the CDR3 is TGCAGCGCTGAGGCCGGTGGGACCTACGAGCAGTACTTC.

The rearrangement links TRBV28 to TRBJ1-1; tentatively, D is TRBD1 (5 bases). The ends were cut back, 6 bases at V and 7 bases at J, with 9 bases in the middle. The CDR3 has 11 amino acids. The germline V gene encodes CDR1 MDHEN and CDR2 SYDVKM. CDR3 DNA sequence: TGTGCCAGCAGAAGGACACTTGAAGCTTTCTTT. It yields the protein CASRRTLEAFF.

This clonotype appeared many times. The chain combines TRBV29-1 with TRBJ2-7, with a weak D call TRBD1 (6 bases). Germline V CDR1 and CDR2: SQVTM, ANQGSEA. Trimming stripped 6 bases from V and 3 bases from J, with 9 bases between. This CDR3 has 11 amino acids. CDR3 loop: CSVGQNYEQYF. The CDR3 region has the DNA TGCAGCGTAGGACAGAACTACGAGCAGTACTTC.

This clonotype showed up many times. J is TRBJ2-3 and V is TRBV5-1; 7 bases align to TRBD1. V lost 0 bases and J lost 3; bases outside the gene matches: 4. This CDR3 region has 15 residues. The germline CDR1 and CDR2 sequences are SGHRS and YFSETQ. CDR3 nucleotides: TGCGCCAGCAGCTTGGACGGGACAGTGACAGATACGCAGTATTTT. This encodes CASSLDGTVTDTQYF.

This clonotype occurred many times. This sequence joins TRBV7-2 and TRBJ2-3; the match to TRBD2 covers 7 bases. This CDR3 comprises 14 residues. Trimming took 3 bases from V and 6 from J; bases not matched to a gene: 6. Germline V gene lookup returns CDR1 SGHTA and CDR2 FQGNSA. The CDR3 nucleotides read TGTGCCAGCAGCTTGTGGCGGGAGTCCGATACGCAGTATTTT. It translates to CASSLWRESDTQYF.

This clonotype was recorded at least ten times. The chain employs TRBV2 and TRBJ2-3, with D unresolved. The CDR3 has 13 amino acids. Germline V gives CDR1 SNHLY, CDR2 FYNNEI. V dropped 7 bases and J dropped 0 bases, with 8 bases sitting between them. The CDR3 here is CASKVVSTDTQYF. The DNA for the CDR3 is TGTGCCAGCAAAGTAGTGAGCACAGATACGCAGTATTTT. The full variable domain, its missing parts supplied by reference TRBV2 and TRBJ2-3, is EPEVTQTPSHQVTQMGQEVILRCVPISNHLYFYWYRQILGQKVEFLVSFYNNEISEKSEIFDDQFSVERPDGSNFTLKIRSTKLEDSAMYFCASKVVSTDTQYFGPGTRLTVL.

CDR3 amino acids: CASSLVGGAGNTIYF. In DNA form, the CDR3 reads TGTGCCAGCAGCTTAGTTGGGGGGGCTGGAAACACCATATATTTT. J is TRBJ1-3 and V is TRBV7-2; perhaps TRBD1 as D (5 bases). CDR1 and CDR2 (germline): SGHTA, FQGNSA. Trimming pared 1 base from V and 2 bases from J, leaving 9 bases between. This CDR3 region has 15 residues.

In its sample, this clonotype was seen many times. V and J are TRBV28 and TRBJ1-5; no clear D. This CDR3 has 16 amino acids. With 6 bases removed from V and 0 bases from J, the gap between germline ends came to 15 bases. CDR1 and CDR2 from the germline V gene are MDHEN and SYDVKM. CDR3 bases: TGTGCCAGCAGGGGCTCCCTCTGGGGTAGCAATCAGCCCCAGCATTTT. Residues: CASRGSLWGSNQPQHF.

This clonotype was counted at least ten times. The CDR3 sequence: CSATTLAGYQETQYF. In DNA, the CDR3 is TGCAGTGCAACAACATTAGCGGGGTACCAAGAGACCCAGTACTTC. V is TRBV20-1 and J is TRBJ2-5; 8 bases fit TRBD2. Germline CDR1 reads DFQATT; CDR2 reads SNEGSKA (reference sequence). The CDR3 loop spans 15 amino acids. The J segment lost 0 bases and the V segment lost 6 bases, leaving 9 bases of the junction unmatched.

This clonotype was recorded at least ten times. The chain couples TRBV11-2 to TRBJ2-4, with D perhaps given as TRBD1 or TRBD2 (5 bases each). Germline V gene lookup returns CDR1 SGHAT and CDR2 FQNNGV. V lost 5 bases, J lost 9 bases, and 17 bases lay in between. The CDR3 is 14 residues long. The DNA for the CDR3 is TGTGCCAGCAGCACCATATCCGGGACGCGCATTCAGTACTTC. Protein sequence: CASSTISGTRIQYF.

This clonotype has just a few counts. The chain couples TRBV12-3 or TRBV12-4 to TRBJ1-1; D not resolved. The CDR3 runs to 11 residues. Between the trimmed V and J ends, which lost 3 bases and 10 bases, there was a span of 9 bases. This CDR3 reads CASSFSSGAFF. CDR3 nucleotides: TGTGCCAGCAGTTTCTCGTCCGGAGCTTTCTTT.

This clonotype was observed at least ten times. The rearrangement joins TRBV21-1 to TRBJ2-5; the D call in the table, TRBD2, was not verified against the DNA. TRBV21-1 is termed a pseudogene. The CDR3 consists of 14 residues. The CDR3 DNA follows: TGTGCCAGCAGCAAAGGGCGGGACCAAGAGACCCAGTACTTC. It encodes CASSKGRDQETQYF.

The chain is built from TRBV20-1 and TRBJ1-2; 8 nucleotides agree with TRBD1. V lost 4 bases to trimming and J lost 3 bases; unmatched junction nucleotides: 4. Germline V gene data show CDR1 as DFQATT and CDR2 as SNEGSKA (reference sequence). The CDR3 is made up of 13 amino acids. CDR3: CSAIETGDYGYTF. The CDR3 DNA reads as TGCAGTGCTATCGAGACAGGGGACTATGGCTACACCTTC.

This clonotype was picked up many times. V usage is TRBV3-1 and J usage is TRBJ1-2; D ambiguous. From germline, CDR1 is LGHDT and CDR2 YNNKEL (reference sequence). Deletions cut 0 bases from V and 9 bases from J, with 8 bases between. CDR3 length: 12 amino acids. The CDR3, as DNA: TGTGCCAGCAGCCAAGAATACGGAAGCTACACCTTC. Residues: CASSQEYGSYTF.

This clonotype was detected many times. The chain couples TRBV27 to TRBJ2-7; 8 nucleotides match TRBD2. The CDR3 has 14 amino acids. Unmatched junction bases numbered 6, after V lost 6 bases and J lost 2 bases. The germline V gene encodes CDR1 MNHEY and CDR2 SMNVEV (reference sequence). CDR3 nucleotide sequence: TGTGCCAGCAGAGCCAGCGGGGGACCCTACGAGCAGTACTTC. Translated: CASRASGGPYEQYF.

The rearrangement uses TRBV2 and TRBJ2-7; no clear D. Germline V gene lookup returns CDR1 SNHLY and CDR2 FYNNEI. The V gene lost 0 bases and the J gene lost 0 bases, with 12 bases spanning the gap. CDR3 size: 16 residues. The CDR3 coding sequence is TGTGCCAGCAGTGAAGCGCTTCGTGCCAGCTCCTACGAGCAGTACTTC. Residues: CASSEALRASSYEQYF.

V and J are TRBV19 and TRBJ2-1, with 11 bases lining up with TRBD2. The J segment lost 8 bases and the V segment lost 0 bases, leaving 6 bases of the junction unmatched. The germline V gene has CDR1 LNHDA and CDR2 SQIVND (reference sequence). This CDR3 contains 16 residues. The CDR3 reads CASSIDIAGGRDEQFF. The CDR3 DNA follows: TGTGCCAGTAGTATAGATATAGCGGGAGGGCGCGATGAGCAGTTCTTC.

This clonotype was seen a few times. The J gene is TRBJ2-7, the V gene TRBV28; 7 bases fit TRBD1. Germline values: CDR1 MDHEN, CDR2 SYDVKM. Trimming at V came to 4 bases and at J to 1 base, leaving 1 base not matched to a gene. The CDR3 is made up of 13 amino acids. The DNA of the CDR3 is TGTGCCAGCAGTTCGACAGGGTCCTACGAGCAGTACTTC. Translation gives CASSSTGSYEQYF.

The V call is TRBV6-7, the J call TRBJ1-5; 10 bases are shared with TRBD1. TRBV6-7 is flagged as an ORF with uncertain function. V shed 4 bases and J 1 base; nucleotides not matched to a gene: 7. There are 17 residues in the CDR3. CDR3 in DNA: TGTGCCAGCAGTTGTCACCGGGACAGGGGAAGCAATCAGCCCCAGCATTTT. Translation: CASSCHRDRGSNQPQHF.

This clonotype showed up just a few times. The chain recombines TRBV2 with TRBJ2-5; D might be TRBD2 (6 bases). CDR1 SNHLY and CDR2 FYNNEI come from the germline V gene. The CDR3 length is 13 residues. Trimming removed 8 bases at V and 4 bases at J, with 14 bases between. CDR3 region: CASGRGLSETQYF. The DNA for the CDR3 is TGTGCCAGCGGTCGGGGGTTATCAGAGACCCAGTACTTC.

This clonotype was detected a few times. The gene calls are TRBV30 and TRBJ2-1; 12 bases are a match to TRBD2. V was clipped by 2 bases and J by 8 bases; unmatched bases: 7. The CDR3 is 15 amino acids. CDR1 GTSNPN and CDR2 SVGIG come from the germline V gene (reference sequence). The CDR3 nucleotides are TGTGCCTGGAGTCCTGGACTAGCGGGATTGTATGAGCAGTTCTTC. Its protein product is CAWSPGLAGLYEQFF.

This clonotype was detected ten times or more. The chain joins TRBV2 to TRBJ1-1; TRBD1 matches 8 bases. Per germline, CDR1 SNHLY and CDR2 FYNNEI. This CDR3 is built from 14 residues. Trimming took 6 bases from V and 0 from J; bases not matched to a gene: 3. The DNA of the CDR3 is TGTGCCAGCAGAAGGGGACAGGTGAACACTGAAGCTTTCTTT. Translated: CASRRGQVNTEAFF.

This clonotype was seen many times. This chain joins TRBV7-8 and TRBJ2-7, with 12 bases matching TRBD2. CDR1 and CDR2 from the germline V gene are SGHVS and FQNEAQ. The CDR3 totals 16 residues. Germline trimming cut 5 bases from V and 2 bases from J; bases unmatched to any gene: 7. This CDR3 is CASSPRTSGNAYEQYF. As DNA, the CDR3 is TGTGCCAGCAGCCCACGGACTAGCGGGAATGCCTACGAGCAGTACTTC. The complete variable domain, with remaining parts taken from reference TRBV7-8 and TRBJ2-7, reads GAGVSQSPRYKVAKRGQDVALRCDPISGHVSLFWYQQALGQGPEFLTYFQNEAQLDKSGLPSDRFFAERPEGSVSTLKIQRTQQEDSAVYLCASSPRTSGNAYEQYFGPGTRLTVT.

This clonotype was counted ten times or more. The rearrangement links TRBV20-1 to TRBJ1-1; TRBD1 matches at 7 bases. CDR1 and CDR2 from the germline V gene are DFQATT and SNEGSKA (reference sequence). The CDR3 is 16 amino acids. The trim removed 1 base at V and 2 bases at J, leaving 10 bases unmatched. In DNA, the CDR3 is TGCAGTGCTAGAGTGATGGGGACAGTCTACAACACTGAAGCTTTCTTT. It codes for CSARVMGTVYNTEAFF.

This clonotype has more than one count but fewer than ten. CDR3 protein: CASSFTRGDGYTF. The CDR3 coding sequence is TGTGCCAGCAGCTTTACCAGGGGGGATGGCTACACCTTC. The genes are TRBV7-3 and TRBJ1-2; 7 positions match TRBD1. CDR3 length: 13 amino acids. V was clipped by 3 bases and J by 6 bases; unmatched bases: 4. The germline V gene encodes CDR1 SGHTA and CDR2 FQGTGA.